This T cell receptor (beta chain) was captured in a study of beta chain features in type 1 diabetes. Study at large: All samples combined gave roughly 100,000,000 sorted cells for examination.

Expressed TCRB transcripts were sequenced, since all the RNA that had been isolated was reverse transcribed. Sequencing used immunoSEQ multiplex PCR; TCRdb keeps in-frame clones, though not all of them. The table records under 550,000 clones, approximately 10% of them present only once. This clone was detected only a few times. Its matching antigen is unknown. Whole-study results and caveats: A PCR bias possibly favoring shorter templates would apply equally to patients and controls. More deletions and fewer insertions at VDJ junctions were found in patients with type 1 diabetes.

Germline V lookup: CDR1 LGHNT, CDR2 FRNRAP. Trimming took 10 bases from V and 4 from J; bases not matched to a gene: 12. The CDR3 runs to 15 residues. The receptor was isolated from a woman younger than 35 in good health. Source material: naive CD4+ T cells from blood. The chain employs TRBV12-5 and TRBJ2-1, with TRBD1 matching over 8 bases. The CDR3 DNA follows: TGTGCTACGGGGACAGGACAGGTTGGGTACAATGAGCAGTTCTTC. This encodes CATGTGQVGYNEQFF.